This T cell receptor beta chain was sequenced for a study of blood T cell repertoires in COVID-19. Across the study: Acute-phase and convalescent COVID-19 samples originated in the United States, Italy and Spain. From T cells, B-cell-depleted T cells, or PBMCs came the material, which was cDNA or gDNA.

Original analysis: The assay estimated nucleated cells by amplifying reference gene primers. The table came from immunoSEQ multiplex PCR; TCRdb's copy has only in-frame clones and leaves some out. V, J and clone size are taken as reported in that table, and D and trimming were inferred from the DNA itself. The table includes 150,000 to 200,000 clones, around 85% detected once. Germline V CDR1 and CDR2: MNHEY, SMNVEV (reference sequence). Deletions cut 2 bases from V and 7 bases from J, with 18 bases between. This CDR3 comprises 16 residues. Sequencing used peripheral blood. This receptor was taken from a man aged 65 to 85 with active or convalescent COVID-19. The chain recombines TRBV27 with TRBJ2-1, with a possible D match to TRBD1 (6 bases). CDR3 in amino acids: CASSLVERGGQNEQFF. The DNA for the CDR3 is TGTGCCAGCAGTTTAGTAGAGAGAGGCGGACAGAATGAGCAGTTCTTC.